These T cell receptor beta chains were read from a single sample in a study of T cells in Graves' hyperthyroidism and ophthalmopathy. Using its own MiXCR run on the multiplex PCR reads, TCRdb lists one record per CDR3 protein. Among around 340,000 distinct CDR3 sequences listed, around 16% were seen once. The sequenced sample was blood. Receptors were obtained from a man in his thirties or forties with Graves' hyperthyroidism. The CDR3 runs from the conserved cysteine through the conserved F or W. The D gene is left open where the match is weak. Expanded clones get a size class; other rows say once, few or many, or leave the size out.

CASSVVGAGELFF | TGTGCCAGCAGCGTAGTCGGGGCCGGGGAGCTGTTTTTT | - | TRBJ2-2 | - | TRBV9
CASSEQGLDEKLFF | TGTGCCAGCAGTGAACAGGGGCTCGATGAAAAACTGTTTTTT | many | TRBJ1-4 | - | TRBV2
CASRGQGYNEQFF | TGTGCCAGCCGTGGACAGGGCTACAATGAGCAGTTCTTC | - | TRBJ2-1 | TRBD1 | TRBV6-2/TRBV6-3
CASSSLWGPIQETQYF | TGTGCCAGCAGTTCTCTTTGGGGGCCTATCCAAGAGACCCAGTACTTC | few | TRBJ2-5 | - | TRBV7-9
CASSPITVGYEQYF | TGTGCCAGCAGTCCCATCACCGTGGGATACGAGCAGTACTTC | many | TRBJ2-7 | - | TRBV28
CSVINRGGTEQYF | TGCAGCGTGATAAACAGGGGGGGAACCGAGCAGTACTTC | - | TRBJ2-7 | - | TRBV29-1
CASSPSRSTYEQYF | TGTGCCAGCTCACCATCCAGGTCGACCTACGAGCAGTACTTC | few | TRBJ2-7 | - | TRBV18
CSARPGLSYNSPLHF | TGCAGTGCTAGACCCGGGCTCTCCTATAATTCACCCCTCCACTTT | few | TRBJ1-6 | - | TRBV20-1
CASSLDGWGLEGVGEQFF | TGTGCCAGCAGTTTAGACGGGTGGGGACTAGAGGGGGTTGGTGAGCAGTTCTTC | many | TRBJ2-1 | TRBD2 | TRBV12-3/TRBV12-4
CASSLEISSYNEQFF | TGCGCCAGCAGCTTGGAAATCAGCTCCTACAATGAGCAGTTCTTC | - | TRBJ2-1 | - | TRBV5-1
CASSLAGNSPLHF | TGTGCCAGCAGCCTAGCCGGTAATTCACCCCTCCACTTT | many | TRBJ1-6 | - | TRBV7-9
CASSSQGAASNSPLHF | TGTGCCAGCAGTTCTCAGGGGGCAGCTAGTAATTCACCCCTCCACTTT | - | TRBJ1-6 | TRBD1 | TRBV2
CASSRTARTGELFF | TGCGCCAGCAGCAGAACAGCGAGGACCGGGGAGCTGTTTTTT | few | TRBJ2-2 | - | TRBV5-1
CSARDGLAAPQYF | TGCAGTGCTAGAGATGGTTTGGCAGCTCCGCAGTATTTT | many | TRBJ2-3 | - | TRBV20-1
CASRMGQGFNRYGYTF | TGCGCCAGCCGGATGGGACAGGGGTTCAATCGCTATGGCTACACCTTC | few | TRBJ1-2 | TRBD1 | TRBV5-1
CASSPLSGELFF | TGTGCCAGCAGCCCCCTTAGCGGGGAGCTGTTTTTT | many | TRBJ2-2 | - | TRBV3-1
CASSLAPDQPQHF | TGCGCCAGCAGCTTGGCCCCAGATCAGCCCCAGCATTTT | - | TRBJ1-5 | - | TRBV5-1
CASSPGRTGEAFF | TGTGCCAGCAGCCCAGGTCGTACAGGGGAAGCTTTCTTT | - | TRBJ1-1 | - | TRBV7-9
CSAKPSGSYEQYF | TGCAGTGCAAAACCTAGCGGGAGCTACGAGCAGTACTTC | few | TRBJ2-7 | TRBD2 | TRBV20-1
CASSHYGTGNNQPQHF | TGTGCCAGCAGCCACTACGGGACAGGGAACAATCAGCCCCAGCATTTT | - | TRBJ1-5 | TRBD1 | TRBV28
CSARRGGGDSAYEQYF | TGCAGTGCTAGGCGGGGGGGGGGGGATTCTGCCTACGAGCAGTACTTC | many | TRBJ2-7 | TRBD2 | TRBV20-1
CASVPLKDSRSTDTQYF | TGTGCCAGCGTCCCGTTGAAGGACTCCCGGAGCACAGATACGCAGTATTTT | few | TRBJ2-3 | - | TRBV7-9
CASSSRQRGLEQYF | TGTGCCAGCAGCTCAAGACAGAGGGGCCTCGAGCAGTACTTC | many | TRBJ2-7 | - | TRBV7-9
CASSSSGTEPNQPQHF | TGTGCCAGCAGTTCGTCCGGGACCGAACCTAATCAGCCCCAGCATTTT | many | TRBJ1-5 | - | TRBV27
CASTGQSLGETQYF | TGTGCCAGCACGGGACAGTCTCTGGGGGAGACCCAGTACTTC | few | TRBJ2-5 | TRBD1 | TRBV18
CASSLNSLEVAGTPRNEQFF | TGTGCCAGCAGCTTAAACAGCCTAGAGGTAGCGGGGACCCCCCGCAATGAGCAGTTCTTC | many | TRBJ2-1 | TRBD2 | TRBV13
CASSSRDRGEQYF | TGCGCCAGCAGCTCGCGGGACCGGGGCGAGCAGTACTTC | - | TRBJ2-7 | - | TRBV5-1
CASSLGFPETGNEQFF | TGCGCCAGCAGCTTGGGGTTTCCGGAGACGGGCAATGAGCAGTTCTTC | - | TRBJ2-1 | - | TRBV5-1
CASRTGGTYGYTF | TGTGCCAGCCGGACAGGGGGAACCTATGGCTACACCTTC | - | TRBJ1-2 | TRBD1 | TRBV19
CATSKELGQNIQYF | TGTGCCACCAGCAAAGAGCTGGGTCAAAACATTCAGTACTTC | few | TRBJ2-4 | - | TRBV15
CASSSGGLDLDEQFF | TGTGCCAGCAGCTCGGGGGGACTAGATTTAGATGAGCAGTTCTTC | many | TRBJ2-1 | TRBD2 | TRBV11-3
CASSLGSGYEQYF | TGTGCCAGCAGCTTAGGCAGTGGGTACGAGCAGTACTTC | many | TRBJ2-7 | - | TRBV11-3
CASSRRQVDQPQHF | TGTGCCAGCAGTCGGAGACAGGTTGATCAGCCCCAGCATTTT | - | TRBJ1-5 | - | TRBV6-1
CASSRTGLYGYTF | TGTGCCAGCAGTCGAACGGGACTGTATGGCTACACCTTC | many | TRBJ1-2 | - | TRBV2
CASSIGRSGQWEQFF | TGTGCCAGTAGTATAGGCCGGAGTGGACAGTGGGAGCAGTTCTTC | - | TRBJ2-1 | - | TRBV19
CASSFAFATNEKLFF | TGTGCCAGCAGTTTTGCTTTTGCAACTAATGAAAAACTGTTTTTT | few | TRBJ1-4 | - | TRBV27
CASSQDPIGSGLSSYNEQFF | TGTGCCAGCAGCCAAGATCCCATCGGTAGCGGGTTAAGCTCCTACAATGAGCAGTTCTTC | - | TRBJ2-1 | TRBD2 | TRBV4-2
CATSPRGQMNTEAFF | TGTGCCACCAGCCCCCGGGGACAGATGAACACTGAAGCTTTCTTT | few | TRBJ1-1 | TRBD1 | TRBV15
CASSERTVAYEQYF | TGCGCCAGCAGTGAACGGACAGTCGCCTACGAGCAGTACTTC | few | TRBJ2-7 | - | TRBV10-2
CASSRDRPGQFF | TGTGCCAGCAGCCGTGACAGGCCCGGGCAGTTCTTC | few | TRBJ2-1 | - | TRBV7-3
CASSLGGGAARYEQYF | TGCGCCAGCAGCTTGGGTGGCGGGGCCGCAAGATACGAGCAGTACTTC | once | TRBJ2-7 | - | TRBV5-1
CASLDRGHTNEKLFF | TGTGCCAGCCTGGACAGGGGGCATACTAATGAAAAACTGTTTTTT | - | TRBJ1-4 | TRBD1 | TRBV2
CSARPDNYEQYF | TGCAGTGCTAGACCCGATAACTACGAGCAGTACTTC | - | TRBJ2-7 | - | TRBV20-1
CASSSTGGGYEQYF | TGTGCCAGCAGTTCAACAGGGGGCGGTTACGAGCAGTACTTC | many | TRBJ2-7 | TRBD1 | TRBV27
CASSTTSGSVLETQYF | TGTGCCAGTAGTACGACTAGCGGGTCGGTTTTGGAGACCCAGTACTTC | few | TRBJ2-5 | TRBD2 | TRBV19
CAISRTSGRGGYNEQFF | TGTGCCATCAGCCGGACTAGCGGGAGGGGGGGGTACAATGAGCAGTTCTTC | few | TRBJ2-1 | TRBD2 | TRBV10-3
CASTLVPTYEQYF | TGTGCCAGCACACTGGTCCCTACTTACGAGCAGTACTTC | many | TRBJ2-7 | - | TRBV2
CASSSTAYNEQFF | TGTGCCAGCAGCTCGACAGCTTACAATGAGCAGTTCTTC | many | TRBJ2-1 | - | TRBV7-8
CASSYFQAGGSHEQFF | TGTGCCAGCAGTTACTTCCAAGCGGGAGGGTCCCATGAGCAGTTCTTC | - | TRBJ2-1 | TRBD2 | TRBV6-5
CSALPGHGAYTF | TGCAGTGCTTTACCGGGCCACGGAGCCTACACCTTC | - | TRBJ1-2 | - | TRBV20-1
CASSQTSALGNTGELFF | TGTGCCAGCAGTCAGACTAGCGCCCTGGGGAACACCGGGGAGCTGTTTTTT | many | TRBJ2-2 | TRBD2 | TRBV28
CASSGDSWTQYF | TGTGCCAGCAGCGGGGACAGCTGGACCCAGTACTTC | few | TRBJ2-5 | TRBD1 | TRBV2
CASSQGQKSSGNTIYF | TGTGCCAGCAGCCAGGGACAGAAGAGCTCTGGAAACACCATATATTTT | - | TRBJ1-3 | TRBD1 | TRBV11-1